This is a list of T cell receptor beta chains from one sample in a study of human T cells and chemical hapten exposure. Using its own MiXCR run on the RACE reads, TCRdb lists one record per CDR3 protein. Here the sample spans about 68,000 distinct CDR3 sequences, 11% being singletons. This specimen consisted of whole blood, obtained in connection with sensitization to the hapten diphenylcyclopropenone (DPC). The receptors shown here come from a woman aged 45-65 years with alopecia areata. Some clones in this sample may be carry-over from other donors' samples. CDR3s leave out the opening cysteine and the closing phenylalanine or tryptophan. The order of the fields is V gene, D gene, J gene, CDR3 protein. D genes are given only for firm matches.

v_gene: TRBV19; d_gene: TRBD2; j_gene: TRBJ2-1; CDR3aa: ASAGGRGQSSYNEQF
v_gene: TRBV12-3/TRBV12-4; d_gene: TRBD2; j_gene: TRBJ2-3; CDR3aa: ASSFRSGGTRADTQY
v_gene: TRBV20-1; d_gene: TRBD2; j_gene: TRBJ2-7; CDR3aa: SARPTSGTLEQY
v_gene: TRBV29-1; d_gene: TRBD1; j_gene: TRBJ2-7; CDR3aa: SVQQGISYEQY
v_gene: TRBV11-2; d_gene: -; j_gene: TRBJ2-7; CDR3aa: ASSLDSVSPHYEQY
v_gene: TRBV30; d_gene: TRBD1; j_gene: TRBJ1-6; CDR3aa: AWSGDSNSPLH
v_gene: TRBV18; d_gene: -; j_gene: TRBJ2-6; CDR3aa: ASSPPAQGKVSGANVLT
v_gene: TRBV5-1; d_gene: -; j_gene: TRBJ1-1; CDR3aa: ASSLGDGRTEAF
v_gene: TRBV28; d_gene: -; j_gene: TRBJ2-2; CDR3aa: ASSSNRYNGELF
v_gene: TRBV7-2; d_gene: TRBD2; j_gene: TRBJ2-3; CDR3aa: ASSPRLAGGGTDTQY
v_gene: TRBV5-6; d_gene: -; j_gene: TRBJ2-2; CDR3aa: ASSLIQGDTGELF
v_gene: TRBV7-3; d_gene: -; j_gene: TRBJ2-2; CDR3aa: ASSPSRAGELF
v_gene: TRBV12-3/TRBV12-4; d_gene: TRBD1; j_gene: TRBJ1-3; CDR3aa: ASSFSGRGFSGNTIY
v_gene: TRBV2; d_gene: TRBD1; j_gene: TRBJ1-5; CDR3aa: ASSKEFRDRGYLVNQPQH
v_gene: TRBV20-1; d_gene: TRBD1; j_gene: TRBJ1-4; CDR3aa: SARDFRGFNEKLF
v_gene: TRBV4-3; d_gene: -; j_gene: TRBJ2-7; CDR3aa: ASSQDHREAYEQY
v_gene: TRBV11-2; d_gene: -; j_gene: TRBJ1-1; CDR3aa: ASSLDTPGEAF
v_gene: TRBV19; d_gene: -; j_gene: TRBJ2-2; CDR3aa: ASSISQGIGELF
v_gene: TRBV5-5; d_gene: TRBD1; j_gene: TRBJ2-3; CDR3aa: ASSRGDRGADTQY
v_gene: TRBV7-2; d_gene: TRBD2; j_gene: TRBJ2-1; CDR3aa: ASSFLAGQYNEQF
v_gene: TRBV27; d_gene: TRBD2; j_gene: TRBJ2-2; CDR3aa: ASTTGHPGLARPGELF
v_gene: TRBV7-8; d_gene: TRBD2; j_gene: TRBJ2-7; CDR3aa: ASSPGTSPNYEQY
v_gene: TRBV7-6; d_gene: -; j_gene: TRBJ1-1; CDR3aa: ASSQRGDTEAF
v_gene: TRBV28; d_gene: -; j_gene: TRBJ1-5; CDR3aa: ASSSGNQPQH
v_gene: TRBV20-1; d_gene: TRBD2; j_gene: TRBJ2-2; CDR3aa: SASPIAGVTGELF
v_gene: TRBV7-6; d_gene: TRBD2; j_gene: TRBJ2-5; CDR3aa: ASSSRGVETQY
v_gene: TRBV2; d_gene: TRBD1; j_gene: TRBJ1-1; CDR3aa: ASRVDRGQRNLNTEAF
v_gene: TRBV20-1; d_gene: TRBD2; j_gene: TRBJ2-1; CDR3aa: SAGASGAWGNEQF
v_gene: TRBV6-6; d_gene: -; j_gene: TRBJ2-1; CDR3aa: ASRNTGTYYNEQF
v_gene: TRBV28; d_gene: -; j_gene: TRBJ2-1; CDR3aa: ASSLLSNEQF
v_gene: TRBV10-3; d_gene: TRBD1; j_gene: TRBJ2-1; CDR3aa: AISEWTGVSYNEQF
v_gene: TRBV5-4; d_gene: -; j_gene: TRBJ2-2; CDR3aa: ASSLAKGATGELF
v_gene: TRBV12-3/TRBV12-4; d_gene: TRBD1; j_gene: TRBJ1-2; CDR3aa: ASSRDRIYGYT
v_gene: TRBV20-1; d_gene: -; j_gene: TRBJ1-2; CDR3aa: SARDPDKLVNS
v_gene: TRBV12-3/TRBV12-4; d_gene: -; j_gene: TRBJ2-1; CDR3aa: ASSFREYNEQF
v_gene: TRBV20-1; d_gene: TRBD2; j_gene: TRBJ2-1; CDR3aa: SARNRLAGGGSSYNEQF
v_gene: TRBV9; d_gene: TRBD1; j_gene: TRBJ2-2; CDR3aa: ASSVWDRVAGELF
v_gene: TRBV28; d_gene: -; j_gene: TRBJ2-5; CDR3aa: ASSLTEFRETQY